The next 2 T cell receptor beta chains were all read from a single sample in a study of blood T cell repertoires in COVID-19. Produced via immunoSEQ multiplex PCR; TCRdb's table is partial and in-frame only. The sample has around 63,000 clones, roughly 80% seen once. Specimen: peripheral blood. The receptors were gathered from a man in his sixties with COVID-19, enrolled during active disease.

The DNA of the CDR3 is TGTGCCAGTAGTATAGATGCCGGAGGTGAAAAACTGTTTTTT. It translates to CASSIDAGGEKLFF. The chain employs TRBV19 and TRBJ1-4; D unresolved. V was cut by 0 bases and J by 7 bases, with 9 bases left in between. Germline-derived CDR1 and CDR2 are LNHDA and SQIVND (reference sequence). This CDR3 is built from 14 residues.

The rearrangement joins TRBV7-2 to TRBJ2-1; the match to TRBD2 covers 8 bases. Germline assignment: CDR1 SGHTA and CDR2 FQGNSA. V shed 5 bases, J shed 7 bases, and the junction held 10 bases outside the gene matches. CDR3 length equals 15 residues. CDR3 in DNA: TGTGCCAGCAGCCCTCGGGGGGGCCGGTATAATGAGCAGTTCTTC. Amino acid sequence: CASSPRGGRYNEQFF.